This entry lists 24 T cell receptor beta chains sequenced from one sample in a study of T cell responses to AZD1222 COVID-19 vaccine. Method: immunoSEQ multiplex PCR; TCRdb's copy keeps in-frame clones and lacks some. This table holds about 120,000 clones, 80% to 95% found once. The sample was peripheral blood, taken 28 days after the second AZD1222 dose. The source of these receptors is an adult who received the AZD1222 COVID-19 vaccine.

This chain joins TRBV5-1 and TRBJ2-5, with 12 bases lining up with TRBD2. V shed 2 bases, J shed 3 bases, and the junction held 2 bases outside the gene matches. Germline V CDR1 and CDR2: SGHRS, YFSETQ. The CDR3 consists of 15 residues. The CDR3 protein is CASSFRLAGEETQYF. The CDR3 nucleotides read TGCGCCAGCAGCTTCAGACTAGCGGGGGAAGAGACCCAGTACTTC. Full variable domain (outside the CDR3, taken from reference TRBV5-1 and TRBJ2-5): KAGVTQTPRYLIKTRGQQVTLSCSPISGHRSVSWYQQTPGQGLQFLFEYFSETQRNKGNFPGRFSGRQFSNSRSEMNVSTLELGDSALYLCASSFRLAGEETQYFGPGTRLLVL.

This rearrangement joins TRBV18 to TRBJ1-1; 10 positions match TRBD1. V lost 4 bases to trimming and J lost 2 bases; unmatched junction nucleotides: 1. From germline, CDR1 is KGHSH and CDR2 LQKENI. This CDR3 region has 14 residues. CDR3 DNA sequence: TGTGCCAGCTCACGGGACAGGGGTAACACTGAAGCTTTCTTT. Protein product: CASSRDRGNTEAFF. The full variable domain, in which reference TRBV18 and TRBJ1-1 provide the parts outside the CDR3, is NAGVMQNPRHLVRRRGQEARLRCSPMKGHSHVYWYRQLPEEGLKFMVYLQKENIIDESGMPKERFSAEFPKEGPSILRIQQVVRGDSAAYFCASSRDRGNTEAFFGQGTRLTVV.

The gene calls are TRBV19 and TRBJ2-4; TRBD2 matches at 7 bases. Germline lookup yields CDR1 LNHDA and CDR2 SQIVND (reference sequence). CDR3 length equals 17 residues. Unmatched junction bases numbered 9, after V lost 3 bases and J lost 1 base. CDR3 region: CASSIYRGSEAKNIQYF. For the CDR3, the DNA is TGTGCCAGTAGTATTTATCGCGGGAGCGAGGCCAAAAACATTCAGTACTTC.

The rearrangement joins TRBV5-4 to TRBJ1-1; tentative D call: TRBD1 (6 bases). The V end lost 3 bases, the J end lost 1 base, and 16 bases lay between the germline ends. This CDR3 contains 16 residues. Germline V gives CDR1 SGHNT, CDR2 YYREEE (reference sequence). The CDR3 sequence is CASSSSGGGRNTEAFF. As DNA, the CDR3 is TGTGCCAGCAGCTCCTCCGGGGGGGGCAGGAACACTGAAGCTTTCTTT. Using reference TRBV5-4 and TRBJ1-1 for the parts outside the CDR3, the full variable domain is ETGVTQSPTHLIKTRGQQVTLRCSSQSGHNTVSWYQQALGQGPQFIFQYYREEENGRGNFPPRFSGLQFPNYSSELNVNALELDDSALYLCASSSSGGGRNTEAFFGQGTRLTVV.

The chain employs TRBV6-1 and TRBJ2-7, with 10 bases lining up with TRBD1. After removal of 1 base from V and 4 bases from J, the junction contained 4 bases not matched to a gene. Germline CDR1 reads MNHNS; CDR2 reads SASEGT. The CDR3 contains 15 residues. The DNA for the CDR3 is TGTGCCAGCAGTGAAGGATGGACAGGGGGATACGAGCAGTACTTC. Its translation is CASSEGWTGGYEQYF.

The V call is TRBV10-3, the J call TRBJ2-1; TRBD1 matches at 8 bases. This CDR3 is 15 amino acids long. V lost 7 bases, J lost 4 bases, and 9 bases stayed unmatched. CDR1 ENHRY and CDR2 SYGVKD come from the germline V gene. For the CDR3, the DNA is TGTGCCATCACTAAACAGGGGGTAATGTACAATGAGCAGTTCTTC. Protein sequence: CAITKQGVMYNEQFF.

CDR3 in amino acids: CASLSSGGLYEQYF. CDR3 coding DNA: TGTGCCAGTCTCTCTAGCGGGGGACTTTACGAGCAGTACTTC. The V and J genes are TRBV6-5 and TRBJ2-7, with 10 bases aligning to TRBD2. The junction had 9 bases not matched to a gene; V was cut back by 9 bases and J by 4 bases. Germline CDR1 MNHEY, CDR2 SVGAGI. This CDR3 is 14 amino acids long.

The V gene is TRBV28, the J gene TRBJ1-1; no clear D gene. Looked up from germline, CDR1 is MDHEN and CDR2 is SYDVKM. The CDR3 is 16 amino acids. The V end was cut by 5 bases, the J end by 4 bases, with 20 bases between. For the CDR3, the DNA is TGTGCCAGCAGTCCTTGGACTGGCCTGCGAAGCACTGAAGCTTTCTTT. As protein: CASSPWTGLRSTEAFF. Complete variable domain (other parts from reference TRBV28 and TRBJ1-1): DVKVTQSSRYLVKRTGEKVFLECVQDMDHENMFWYRQDPGLGLRLIYFSYDVKMKEKGDIPEGYSVSREKKERFSLILESASTNQTSMYLCASSPWTGLRSTEAFFGQGTRLTVV.

The chain couples TRBV5-6 to TRBJ1-6; D not certain. Trimming left V 4 bases short and J 8 bases short, with 10 bases between. CDR3 length: 13 residues. From germline, CDR1 is SGHDT and CDR2 YYEEEE. CDR3 residues: CASSPRHYSPLHF. CDR3 nucleotides: TGTGCCAGCAGCCCCCGGCACTATTCACCCCTCCACTTT.

The chain is built from TRBV28 and TRBJ2-5; D tentatively fits TRBD1 or TRBD2 (5 bases each). The CDR3 runs to 17 residues. Germline values: CDR1 MDHEN, CDR2 SYDVKM. Trimming stripped 3 bases from V and 3 bases from J, with 20 bases between. Here the CDR3 reads CASSFSLWDPGEETQYF. CDR3 sequence (DNA): TGTGCCAGCAGTTTCTCCCTGTGGGACCCCGGAGAAGAGACCCAGTACTTC.

This clone was observed a handful of times. This chain connects TRBV3-1 (or the pseudogene TRBV3-2) to TRBJ1-3; perhaps TRBD1 as D (5 bases). This CDR3 spans 15 amino acids. The germline V gene has CDR1 LGHDT and CDR2 YNNKEL (reference sequence). The V end was cut by 1 base, the J end by 4 bases, with 11 bases between. CDR3 loop: CASSQVPGFGNTIYF. The CDR3 DNA reads TGTGCCAGCAGCCAAGTACCAGGGTTCGGAAACACCATATATTTT.

The chain has TRBV25-1 and TRBJ1-4; D gene unclear. The CDR3 is 15 amino acids. V lost 1 base to trimming and J lost 0 bases, with 6 bases between them. CDR1 is MGHDK and CDR2 is SYGVNS in the germline V gene. Here the CDR3 DNA reads TGTGCCAGCAGTGAATTCGGATCAACTAATGAAAAACTGTTTTTT. Translation: CASSEFGSTNEKLFF.

V gene TRBV3-1 (or the pseudogene TRBV3-2) combines with J gene TRBJ1-6, with D maybe TRBD1 (5 bases). This CDR3 is built from 15 residues. V dropped 0 bases and J dropped 9 bases, with 12 bases sitting between them. The germline gives CDR1 LGHDT, CDR2 YNNKEL (reference sequence). The CDR3 sequence: CASSQDGGSSSPLHF. In DNA form, the CDR3 reads TGTGCCAGCAGCCAAGATGGGGGTTCCAGTTCACCCCTCCACTTT.

This rearrangement joins TRBV5-1 to TRBJ1-5; D unresolved. With 0 bases removed from V and 4 bases from J, the gap between germline ends came to 5 bases. Germline CDR1 is SGHRS and CDR2 is YFSETQ. The CDR3 has 13 residues. CDR3 DNA sequence: TGCGCCAGCAGCTTGGAGGTTAATCAGCCCCAGCATTTT. Its protein product is CASSLEVNQPQHF.

The chain joins TRBV2 to TRBJ2-1, with D unresolved. Trimming pared 3 bases from V and 0 bases from J, leaving 6 bases between. The germline V gene has CDR1 SNHLY and CDR2 FYNNEI. This CDR3 comprises 14 residues. The chain's CDR3 is CASSDKSSYNEQFF. DNA for the CDR3: TGTGCCAGCAGTGACAAGAGCTCCTACAATGAGCAGTTCTTC.

The chain couples TRBV27 to TRBJ2-3; perhaps TRBD1 as D (6 bases). The germline gives CDR1 MNHEY, CDR2 SMNVEV (reference sequence). V was trimmed by 0 bases and J by 2 bases, leaving 18 bases between them. There are 18 residues in the CDR3. The CDR3 here is CASSLSQFFRGATDTQYF. CDR3 in DNA: TGTGCCAGCAGTTTATCACAGTTTTTCAGGGGAGCCACAGATACGCAGTATTTT.

The chain couples TRBV19 to TRBJ1-4, with D hard to call. The CDR3 spans 14 residues. Looked up from germline, CDR1 is LNHDA and CDR2 is SQIVND (reference sequence). V was shortened by 5 bases and J by 5 bases, with 12 bases between the two germline ends. The CDR3 is CASSPSSQNEKLFF. CDR3 nucleotides: TGTGCCAGTAGTCCGAGTAGCCAGAATGAAAAACTGTTTTTT.

This chain links TRBV27 with TRBJ2-5; 9 nucleotides agree with TRBD1. The CDR3 has 15 amino acids. Trimming took 2 bases from V and 4 from J; bases not matched to a gene: 5. Germline loops: CDR1 MNHEY, CDR2 SMNVEV (reference sequence). Here the CDR3 reads CASSLGTGRVETQYF. In nucleotides, the CDR3 is TGTGCCAGCAGTTTAGGGACAGGGCGGGTAGAGACCCAGTACTTC.

The chain is built from TRBV20-1 and TRBJ1-1; D perhaps matches TRBD1 (5 bases). V lost 3 bases to trimming and J lost 0 bases, with 11 bases between them. The germline V gene encodes CDR1 DFQATT and CDR2 SNEGSKA (reference sequence). This CDR3 comprises 14 residues. CDR3 sequence (DNA): TGCAGTGCTAGTAGGACACTCATGAACACTGAAGCTTTCTTT. Its translation: CSASRTLMNTEAFF.

The chain joins TRBV27 to TRBJ2-5; D possibly corresponds to TRBD1 (5 bases). With 8 bases removed from V and 1 base from J, the gap between germline ends came to 14 bases. Germline-derived CDR1 and CDR2 are MNHEY and SMNVEV (reference sequence). The CDR3 has 14 residues. The CDR3 DNA reads as TGTGCCAGCCGGCTGGTTAGGGGCCAAGAGACCCAGTACTTC. This gives the protein CASRLVRGQETQYF.

This chain connects TRBV3-1 (or the pseudogene TRBV3-2) to TRBJ2-2, with TRBD2 matching over 9 bases. Germline CDR1 LGHDT, CDR2 YNNKEL (reference sequence). The CDR3 sequence is 16 residues long. With V trimmed by 1 base and J by 4 bases, 4 bases remained unmatched. CDR3 sequence reads: CASSQGSGGLTGELFF. CDR3 bases: TGTGCCAGCAGCCAAGGAAGCGGGGGGCTCACCGGGGAGCTGTTTTTT.

This chain connects TRBV4-1 to TRBJ1-5; the match to TRBD1 covers 7 bases. V lost 1 base to trimming and J lost 0 bases; unmatched junction nucleotides: 9. The CDR3 runs to 18 residues. The germline CDR1 and CDR2 sequences are MGHRA and YSYEKL. The DNA for the CDR3 is TGCGCCAGCAGCCAAGTACCGGGACAGCCAAATAGCAATCAGCCCCAGCATTTT. This encodes CASSQVPGQPNSNQPQHF.

This chain uses TRBV28 with TRBJ2-7; no clear D gene. The CDR3 spans 17 residues. Per germline, CDR1 MDHEN and CDR2 SYDVKM. V dropped 4 bases and J dropped 6 bases, with 25 bases sitting between them. CDR3 protein: CASSSAIDRRGNSEQYF. The CDR3 DNA reads as TGTGCCAGCAGTTCGGCCATAGATCGGCGCGGTAATTCCGAGCAGTACTTC.

The chain recombines TRBV19 with TRBJ2-7; maybe TRBD2 (6 bases). Trimming stripped 5 bases from V and 0 bases from J, with 11 bases between. The germline V gene has CDR1 LNHDA and CDR2 SQIVND (reference sequence). The CDR3 extends over 14 amino acids. The CDR3 sequence: CASSFLANSYEQYF. The DNA of the CDR3 is TGTGCCAGTAGTTTCCTAGCGAACTCCTACGAGCAGTACTTC.